The 18 T cell receptor beta chains in this list originate from one sample, sequenced in a study of vaccination and CD4 T cells after COVID-19. As to treatment: roughly nine-day PBMC culture with coronavirus spike peptide pools or control peptides (ViraFEST assay). These TCRs' antigens remain unknown. The Oncomine TCR Beta short-read assay was applied to DNA of cultured CD4+ T cells. TCRdb processed the PCR reads anew with MiXCR; each CDR3 protein has one entry. The sample consists of roughly 20,000 distinct CDR3 sequences, almost 50% of them appearing once. Sequencing was done on a sample of CD4+ T cells from blood, cultured in vitro. These receptors were obtained from a human donor who had recovered from COVID-19.

This clonotype has more than one count but fewer than ten. This sequence joins TRBV27 and TRBJ2-5; 9 nucleotides line up with TRBD2. Germline V gene data show CDR1 as MNHEY and CDR2 as SMNVEV (reference sequence). The CDR3 extends over 15 amino acids. After removal of 4 bases from V and 5 bases from J, the junction contained 8 bases not matched to a gene. CDR3 protein: CASSSPGTSLETQYF. The CDR3 nucleotides are TGTGCCAGCAGTTCCCCCGGGACTAGCCTCGAGACCCAGTACTTC.

This sequence joins TRBV6-1 and TRBJ2-2; D not resolved. The CDR3 runs to 13 residues. Germline V CDR1 and CDR2: MNHNS, SASEGT. The V gene lost 5 bases and the J gene lost 4 bases, with 8 bases spanning the gap. The CDR3 coding sequence is TGTGCCAGCAGTATGAAGGGCACCGGGGAGCTGTTTTTT. Translating it yields CASSMKGTGELFF.

J is TRBJ2-7 and V is TRBV6-5; weak D call: TRBD2 (5 bases). Between the trimmed V and J ends, which lost 1 base and 5 bases, there was a span of 21 bases. CDR1 and CDR2 (germline): MNHEY, SVGAGI. The CDR3 is 17 residues long. The CDR3 DNA is TGTGCCAGCAGTTACTTAAGGGTTCGAGGGCATCTAGACGAGCAGTACTTC. Translated: CASSYLRVRGHLDEQYF.

The chain carries TRBV30 and TRBJ1-6; 10 nucleotides agree with TRBD1. The V and J ends lost 4 bases and 6 bases, in that order; junction bases with no gene match: 12. There are 17 residues in the CDR3. Germline V lookup: CDR1 GTSNPN, CDR2 SVGIG (reference sequence). The CDR3 DNA reads TGTGCCTGGACCTCCACGGGGACAGGGGTCTTTAATTCACCCCTCCACTTT. It yields the protein CAWTSTGTGVFNSPLHF.

A few counts support this clonotype. V is TRBV6-4 and J is TRBJ2-2; D unclear. V gave up 3 bases and J gave up 1 base, with 6 bases separating them. The CDR3 length is 14 residues. The germline V gene encodes CDR1 MRHNA and CDR2 SNTAGT. The CDR3 DNA sequence: TGTGCCAGCAGTGAGCCGGGGAACACCGGGGAGCTGTTTTTT. Translated: CASSEPGNTGELFF.

This clonotype was found a few times. This chain connects TRBV28 to TRBJ1-2; D is perhaps TRBD1 (5 bases). V dropped 3 bases and J dropped 6 bases, with 11 bases sitting between them. Germline loops: CDR1 MDHEN, CDR2 SYDVKM. The CDR3 is 13 residues long. CDR3 sequence: CASSFPVGDGYTF. The CDR3 DNA is TGTGCCAGCAGTTTCCCGGTAGGGGATGGCTACACCTTC.

V usage is TRBV5-1 and J usage is TRBJ2-1; no clear D gene. The CDR3 has 17 residues. Trimming took off 5 bases at V and 8 bases at J, with 26 bases between the two ends. Per germline, CDR1 SGHRS and CDR2 YFSETQ. As DNA, the CDR3 is TGCGCCAGCAGTTTTACCCCCTTGAGCCCGTTTGGGGATGAGCAGTTCTTC. Translation gives CASSFTPLSPFGDEQFF. The variable domain in full, completed from reference TRBV5-1 and TRBJ2-1, reads KAGVTQTPRYLIKTRGQQVTLSCSPISGHRSVSWYQQTPGQGLQFLFEYFSETQRNKGNFPGRFSGRQFSNSRSEMNVSTLELGDSALYLCASSFTPLSPFGDEQFFGPGTRLTVL.

To note about this clonotype: The CDR3 does not close with the conserved phenylalanine or tryptophan, likely indicating a read error. This chain uses TRBV19 with TRBJ1-2; D remains unclear. From germline, CDR1 is LNHDA and CDR2 SQIVND (reference sequence). The CDR3 contains 11 residues. Trimming pared 5 bases from V and 7 bases from J, leaving 8 bases between. DNA of the CDR3: TGTGCCAGTAGTTCAGTGCGTGGCTACACCTCC. Its protein product is CASSSVRGYTS.

The chain employs TRBV6-4 and TRBJ1-5; D is ambiguous. Deletions cut 4 bases from V and 4 bases from J, with 8 bases between. The CDR3 is made up of 13 amino acids. Per the germline V gene, CDR1 is MRHNA and CDR2 is SNTAGT. The DNA of the CDR3 is TGTGCCAGCAGTGCGGAAGTTAATCAGCCCCAGCATTTT. Protein sequence: CASSAEVNQPQHF.

This clonotype was seen once. The gene calls are TRBV29-1 and TRBJ2-3; possible D gene TRBD1, 6 bases. Trimming took 4 bases from V and 4 from J, leaving 15 bases between them. Per the germline V gene, CDR1 is SQVTM and CDR2 is ANQGSEA. This CDR3 contains 14 residues. CDR3 sequence: CSVGYRQVPDTQYF. CDR3 sequence (DNA): TGCAGCGTTGGTTATAGACAGGTTCCAGATACGCAGTATTTT.

The chain employs TRBV5-7 and TRBJ2-7; D is perhaps TRBD1 or TRBD2 (5 bases each). TRBV5-7 is designated an ORF whose function remains uncertain. The CDR3 sequence is 15 residues long. Trimming shortened V by 2 bases and J by 0 bases, and 12 bases separated the two germline ends. CDR3 residues: CASSFRDGDSYEQYF. DNA for the CDR3: TGTGCCAGCAGCTTCCGGGACGGAGACTCCTACGAGCAGTACTTC.

This clonotype was observed a handful of times. This rearrangement joins TRBV20-1 to TRBJ1-2; the D is unclear. Per the germline V gene, CDR1 is DFQATT and CDR2 is SNEGSKA (reference sequence). This CDR3 comprises 13 residues. V dropped 5 bases and J dropped 13 bases, with 23 bases sitting between them. The CDR3, as DNA: TGCAGTGCTTCTTATTACTCCACAAGGGTCTCCACCTTC. Translated, it gives CSASYYSTRVSTF.

This chain connects TRBV28 to TRBJ1-2; maybe TRBD1 (6 bases). V lost 7 bases and J lost 8, with 17 bases in between. CDR1 is MDHEN, CDR2 SYDVKM, per germline. This CDR3 contains 13 residues. This chain's CDR3 is CASTPGHVEGYTF. CDR3 DNA sequence: TGTGCCAGCACCCCGGGACACGTCGAGGGCTACACCTTC.

The chain is built from TRBV7-3 and TRBJ2-7; no clear D. Per germline, CDR1 SGHTA and CDR2 FQGTGA. The ends were cut back, 0 bases at V and 0 bases at J, with 6 bases in the middle. There are 14 residues in the CDR3. CDR3 DNA: TGTGCCAGCAGCTTAACGCCGAGCTCCTACGAGCAGTACTTC. Its translation: CASSLTPSSYEQYF.

This chain uses TRBV25-1 with TRBJ1-2; a weak D match, TRBD1 (6 bases). The V gene's germline CDR1 is MGHDK and CDR2 SYGVNS. This CDR3 has 16 amino acids. Trimming shortened V by 1 base and J by 2 bases, and 14 bases separated the two germline ends. CDR3 in amino acids: CASSEFGSRGNYGYTF. The CDR3 nucleotides read TGTGCCAGCAGTGAATTCGGGTCGAGGGGGAACTATGGCTACACCTTC.

CDR3 residues: CASSSRTGGPGELFF. DNA for the CDR3: TGTGCCAGCAGTTCCCGGACAGGGGGCCCCGGGGAGCTGTTTTTT. The chain is built from TRBV6-2 or TRBV6-3 and TRBJ2-2; TRBD1 matches at 11 bases. The CDR3 length is 15 residues. In germline, CDR1 is MNHEY, CDR2 SVGEGT. After removal of 4 bases from V and 6 bases from J, the junction contained 4 bases not matched to a gene.

The chain is built from TRBV2 and TRBJ2-7; TRBD2 aligns across 10 bases. The CDR3 sequence is 13 residues long. After removal of 9 bases from V and 12 bases from J, the junction contained 14 bases not matched to a gene. CDR1 and CDR2 (germline): SNHLY, FYNNEI. The CDR3 region has the DNA TGTGCCAGTAGACGGGGCCTAGCGGGAGCTCGGTACTTC. Translation: CASRRGLAGARYF.

This clonotype was seen just once. The V call is TRBV4-1, the J call TRBJ2-2; 11 positions agree with TRBD2. V dropped 0 bases and J dropped 5; count of bases not matched to a gene: 5. There are 17 residues in the CDR3. Looked up from germline, CDR1 is MGHRA and CDR2 is YSYEKL. The DNA for the CDR3 is TGCGCCAGCAGCCAAGAGGGACTAGCGGTCTGGACCGGGGAGCTGTTTTTT. Translation gives CASSQEGLAVWTGELFF.